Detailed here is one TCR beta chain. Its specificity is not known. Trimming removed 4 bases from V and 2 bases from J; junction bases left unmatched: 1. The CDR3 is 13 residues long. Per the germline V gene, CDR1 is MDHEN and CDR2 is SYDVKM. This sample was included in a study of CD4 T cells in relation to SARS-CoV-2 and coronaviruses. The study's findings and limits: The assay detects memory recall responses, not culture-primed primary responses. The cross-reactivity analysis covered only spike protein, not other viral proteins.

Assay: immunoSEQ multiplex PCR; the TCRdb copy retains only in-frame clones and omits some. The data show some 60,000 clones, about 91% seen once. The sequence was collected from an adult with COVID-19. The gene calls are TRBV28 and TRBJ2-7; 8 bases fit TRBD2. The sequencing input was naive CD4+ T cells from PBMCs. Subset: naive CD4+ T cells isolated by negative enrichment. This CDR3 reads CASSYGRAYEQYF. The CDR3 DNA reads TGTGCCAGCAGTTACGGGAGGGCCTACGAGCAGTACTTC.